The source of this T cell receptor beta chain is a study of shared clonotypes between healthy human individuals. Repertoires were generated with immunoSEQ multiplex PCR, while TCRdb's copy carries only in-frame clones and drops some. The sample records 2 million to 2.5 million clones, around 96% being singletons. Naive-designated CD8 cells lacked CD45RO, were positively enriched for CCR7, and omitted terminally differentiated effector memory CD45RA+ cells. This clone has a handful of counts. The TCR was taken from a young man in good health. Source material: naive CD8+ T cells sorted from blood.

As DNA, the CDR3 is TGTGCCAGCAGCTTCACCGCGGGGAGCAATCAGCCCCAGCATTTT. It specifies CASSFTAGSNQPQHF. The chain has TRBV7-2 and TRBJ1-5; no clear D gene. The V gene lost 3 bases and the J gene lost 1 base, with 10 bases spanning the gap. The CDR3 sequence is 15 residues long. CDR1 is SGHTA and CDR2 is FQGNSA in the germline V gene.